This TCR beta chain was obtained from a study of cytomegalovirus exposure and HLA in healthy donors. Study-level points and caveats: The only immune exposure information that was available was CMV serostatus. Some V segments (TRBV6-2 and TRBV6-3 among them) were excluded as indistinguishable. Associated with cytomegalovirus, according to the listing, were some 150 TCR beta chains.

PCR involved 60 Vbeta and 13 Jbeta primers. Clones were sequenced by immunoSEQ multiplex PCR, and TCRdb holds only the in-frame ones, with some missing. The sample lists under 140,000 clones, about three quarters seen once, with around 3% in the top ten. The CDR3 covers 11 residues. Germline V lookup: CDR1 SGHVS, CDR2 FNYEAQ. V shed 2 bases and J shed 13 bases, with 9 bases lying between them. With regard to this clone: Its antigen is unknown.

The specimen sequenced was PBMCs. This TCR was recovered from a woman aged 55-70 years in good health and CMV-seropositive. This chain links TRBV7-6 with TRBJ2-1; TRBD1 might be the D (6 bases). CDR3 in DNA: TGTGCCAGCAGCTTATCGGGGACACAGTTCTTC. This gives the protein CASSLSGTQFF.